This T cell receptor beta chain was identified in a study of breast tumors, draining lymph nodes, adjacent tissues. MiXCR was run by TCRdb on the multiplex PCR reads, yielding one entry per CDR3 protein. Here the sample spans over 250,000 distinct CDR3 sequences, about 33% being singletons. The lymph nodes were axillary draining lymph nodes from breast cancer patients. V was pared by 2 bases and J by 4 bases, with 11 bases between. The length of the CDR3 is 14 residues. Germline assignment: CDR1 SGHTA and CDR2 FQGNSA. General study findings and limits: Most tumor T cells seemingly derive from lymph node, then expand in tumor. Data only fit, rather than demonstrated, lymph node origin of most tumor T cells.

This clonotype was detected many times. Antigen: not known. Sequenced sample: axillary lymph node tissue. V is TRBV7-2 and J is TRBJ2-5; D gene uncertain. The TCR sequence derives from a female donor with breast cancer. Some clones in this sample may be carry-over from other donors' samples. The CDR3: CASSLPSRRETQYF. The CDR3 coding sequence is TGTGCCAGCAGCTTACCTTCCCGGAGAGAGACCCAGTACTTC.